The clone carrying this T cell receptor (beta chain) was counted a few times. Its antigen remains unknown. Primers for the PCR totalled 60 Vbeta and 13 Jbeta. TCRdb keeps only in-frame clones here, not all; method: immunoSEQ multiplex PCR. The table includes around 110,000 clones, more than 60% detected once. Germline V gene data show CDR1 as SGHTS and CDR2 as YDEGEE. This CDR3 has 14 residues. With 6 bases removed from V and 11 bases from J, the gap between germline ends came to 21 bases. These data originate in a study of cytomegalovirus exposure and HLA in healthy donors. Study-level information: Drawn from HLA-typed donors, roughly 87 million unique TCRs were held in an early data release.

The study's findings and limits: According to an earlier analysis, most TCR beta V segments yielded productive rearrangements about 87% or about 30% of the time. Researchers reported that a few CMV-associated chains were confirmed in vitro as CMV antigen-specific.

The sequence derives from a woman in her 40s in good health and CMV-seropositive. The sample was PBMCs. V is TRBV5-8 and J is TRBJ1-5; maybe TRBD1 (5 bases). The CDR3 DNA is TGTGCCAGCAACTACCAGGGCCCGGGGGGGACCCAGCATTTT. Its translation is CASNYQGPGGTQHF. Filled out from reference TRBV5-8 and TRBJ1-5, the complete variable domain reads EAGVTQSPTHLIKTRGQQATLRCSPISGHTSVYWYQQALGLGLQFLLWYDEGEERNRGNFPPRFSGRQFPNYSSELNVNALELEDSALYLCASNYQGPGGTQHFGDGTRLSIL.